This T cell receptor (beta chain) comes out of a study of cytomegalovirus exposure and HLA in healthy donors. Concerning this clone: The target antigen is unknown.

Whole-study results and caveats: A later analysis found common viral pathogens apparently linked to several of the most significant clusters.

PCR amplification relied on 60 Vbeta primers (plus 13 Jbeta primers). Some clones are missing from TCRdb's copy, which holds only in-frame ones; the method was immunoSEQ multiplex PCR. The sample consists of 130,000 to 150,000 clones, around 73% of them appearing once. V lost 5 bases, J lost 1 base, and 7 bases stayed unmatched. The CDR3 totals 15 residues. Germline CDR1 is SGHNT and CDR2 is YENEEA. Sample: PBMCs. V is TRBV11-3 and J is TRBJ2-7, with 8 bases aligning to TRBD1. The TCR sequence derives from a human donor in good health. The CDR3 DNA sequence: TGTGCCAGCAGCCCCGGGGGACAGGCGTCCTACGAGCAGTACTTC. This encodes CASSPGGQASYEQYF.